The entry below describes one T cell receptor beta chain. Its antigen is not identified. This entry is derived from a study of cytomegalovirus exposure and HLA in healthy donors. Across the study: From 150 million to 200 million T cells, an earlier analysis saw 120 million or so unique TCR beta sequences. Across around 400 genotyped donors, 81% landed in the Caucasian-associated ancestry cluster. Whole-study findings and limits: Under in vitro conditions, three CMV-associated chains were confirmed as specific for CMV antigens. According to a later analysis, most TCR beta chains associated with CMV appeared HLA-restricted.

It was with 60 Vbeta and 13 Jbeta primers that the PCR ran. Only in-frame clones appear in the TCRdb table, and some are missing; sequencing was by immunoSEQ multiplex PCR. The repertoire holds 80,000 or so clones, with roughly two thirds as singletons. The CDR3 has 15 amino acids. CDR1 and CDR2 (germline): MNHEY, SMNVEV (reference sequence). V gave up 5 bases and J gave up 6 bases, with 16 bases separating them. The receptor comes from a man aged 55 to 69 in good health and CMV-seropositive. Input material: PBMCs. The J gene is TRBJ2-2, the V gene TRBV27; D gene uncertain. The DNA of the CDR3 is TGTGCCAGCAGTCTAGGAACGTTTGTCGCCGGGGAGCTGTTTTTT. This codes for CASSLGTFVAGELFF.